Given below is one T cell receptor beta chain in context. The antigen it binds to is not known. No much larger clonotype is one base removed from it; base qualities were not supplied. Inclusive of the bounding cysteine and phenylalanine, the CDR3 is 15 residues long. Kept here is only the CDR3 DNA, which spans 45 bases and is read in frame from base 1. V is trimmed back by 4 bases and J by 6 bases, and the junction contains 4 bases that no gene match accounts for. The germline V gene yields SGHRS for CDR1 and YFSETQ for CDR2. Using the deep immunoSEQ assay, TCR CDR3 regions were amplified from genomic DNA by multiplex PCR. For each cell subset, the extracted genomic DNA was distributed evenly across all wells of several immunoSEQ 96-well plates, and each plate served as one replicate. For sorted subsets, around 0.2 ug of genomic DNA, equivalent to 25,000 to 35,000 T cell genomes, went into each replicate PCR. Purified libraries were measured with a Qubit 3.0 fluorometer, size-checked on a Bioanalyzer 2100, and measured again with the KAPA Library Quantification kit. Every immunoSEQ 96-well plate was sequenced on a separate single-read 150-cycle Illumina NextSeq 550 flow cell. The paper's data handling went like this. Because the immunoSEQ output included only junctional sequences and no quality scores, the filtering could not be the same as the filtering used for full-length reads. To assign V/J genes and CDR3, sequences were annotated using PyIR, a Python wrapper for IgBLAST v1.9, with IMGT germline references. Any read was removed if the V/J assignment was weak (E-value above 1e-6), the CDR3 was missing, or the read contained stop codons, out-of-frame junctions, or ambiguous translated residues. A V3J clonotype was defined by an identical inferred V gene, J gene, and CDR3 amino acid sequence. The percentage overlap between two repertoires was calculated by dividing the number of shared unique clonotypes by the size of the smaller repertoire. Repertoire richness was assessed with RTK rarefaction, the Chao1 estimator, and Recon v2.1 estimates of unobserved clonotypes. For all TCRbeta clonotypes obtained by the gDNA method from a handful of donors, generation probabilities were computed with OLGA. In TCRdb, the immuneACCESS table is reduced to in-frame sequences with V and J assigned. These tables do not hold every clone; where another copy was compared, an unresolved V gene accounts for under half, and the others remain unexplained. The V and J calls and clone size were taken over from that table, and D and trimming were inferred from the DNA. Across this sample there are approximately 2,300,000 clones, with approximately 90% seen only once. Approximately 0.41% of the sample goes to the ten largest clones.

Donors were healthy HIV-negative adults with no recently reported acute infections or vaccinations. All donors were Caucasian adults living in Nashville, Tennessee, USA. Magnetic negative selection was used to enrich CD4+ T cells, after which naive cells were positively selected on CD45RA and the negative fraction became the memory subset. After blood collection by leukapheresis, PBMCs were isolated using Ficoll-Histopaque density gradient centrifugation and then cryopreserved in the vapor phase of liquid nitrogen. Purity and quantity of every magnetically sorted T cell population were checked by analytical flow cytometry. Genomic DNA was isolated from every sorted fraction and measured by UV absorbance on a Nanodrop 2000c. This record belongs to a study of shared clonotypes between healthy human individuals (TCRdb year 2020). For the wider study: Two women and a few men aged 18 to 49 years were included in the cohort. Per donor, three plates each were used for CD4 naive and CD4 memory, two for CD8 naive, and one for CD8 memory. To estimate repertoire size and how much clonotypes are shared between individuals, the study performed deep sequencing of blood TCR repertoires from about 5 healthy adults. Different laboratories and diverse techniques were used to prepare libraries and sequence TCR repertoires, to increase sequencing depth and limit assay-specific biases. Leukapheresis yielded between about 0.9 and 9.5 billion PBMCs per donor. Beyond this particular receptor, the publication reports: Sampling was restricted to blood, and TCR repertoires in tissue are likely to differ from TCR repertoires in blood. Even with the large sequencing depth, rarefaction of the sorted-subset datasets indicated that sequencing was incomplete. Compared with non-shared clonotypes, clonotypes shared by all four sorted-subset donors had higher generation probabilities. Larger estimated clonotype richness was generally found for naive subsets than for memory subsets. Because the study included only a small number of donors, the genetic and exposure-history diversity represented was limited. Pairwise subsampling indicated that sequencing depth was expected to affect the degree of clonotype sharing among donors. Across a few donors, roughly 5.4% of naive CD4, approximately 3.5% of naive CD8, approximately 2.5% of memory CD4, and approximately 0.4% of memory CD8 clonotypes were shared.

The rearranged chain carries TRBV5-1 and TRBJ2-1; TRBD2 fits 13 bases in the junction. This sequence originates from a man aged 18 to 29 in good health. Some clones in this sample may be carry-over from other donors' samples. The sample comprised naive CD4+ T cells from PBMCs. The sample's cell subset or site label, in plain terms: CD45RA+ positively selected. CDR3 protein: CASSRGLAGANEQFF. The base sequence is TGCGCCAGCAGCCGAGGACTAGCGGGAGCCAATGAGCAGTTCTTC.